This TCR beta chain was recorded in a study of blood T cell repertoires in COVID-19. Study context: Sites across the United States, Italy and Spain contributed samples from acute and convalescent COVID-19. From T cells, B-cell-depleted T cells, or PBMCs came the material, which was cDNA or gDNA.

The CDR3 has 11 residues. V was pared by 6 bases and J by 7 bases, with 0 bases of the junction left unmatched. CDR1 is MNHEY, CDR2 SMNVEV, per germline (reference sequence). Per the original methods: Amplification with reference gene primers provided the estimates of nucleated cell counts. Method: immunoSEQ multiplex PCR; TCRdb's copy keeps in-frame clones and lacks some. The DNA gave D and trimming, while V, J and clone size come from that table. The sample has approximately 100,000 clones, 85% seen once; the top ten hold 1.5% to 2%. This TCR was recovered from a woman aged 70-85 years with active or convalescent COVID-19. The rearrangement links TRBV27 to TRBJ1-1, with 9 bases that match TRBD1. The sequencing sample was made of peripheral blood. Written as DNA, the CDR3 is TGTGCCAGCAGGACAGGGGGTGAAGCTTTCTTT. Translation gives CASRTGGEAFF.